This T cell receptor (beta chain) emerged from a study of T cells after yellow fever vaccination (dated by TCRdb to the late 2010s). The study in broad terms: The SMART-Seq v4 Ultra Low Input RNA kit was used to prepare libraries from fractions with low cell numbers. To track T-cell clones before and after primary and booster YFV17D yellow fever vaccination, bulk TCR alpha and beta repertoires were sequenced longitudinally. Two healthy male donors, one aged 18 to 30 and one aged 30 to 39 years, made up the cohort. Blood was collected at multiple timepoints before and after primary and secondary immunization, and bulk PBMC replicates and cell subsets were isolated. Study-wide conclusions, independent of this receptor: A small fraction of clonotypes appeared in both the CD4 and CD8 compartments, likely as a result of convergent recombination. The secondary T-cell response was found to be weaker but faster than the primary response, with a peak reached on day 5 rather than on day 15. After the booster, most clones that had expanded after primary vaccination were detected again (roughly 95% of CD4 and around 88% of CD8), suggesting broad maintenance of memory. Because only a couple of donors were included in the study, the extent to which the findings can be generalized is limited. Because abundant contaminating clonotypes from the bulk population could be contained in FACS-sorted repertoires, computational filtering was required.

Per the germline V gene, SGHRS is the CDR1 and YFSETQ is the CDR2. Counted from cysteine to phenylalanine, this CDR3 has 15 amino acids. Only the CDR3 region is kept as DNA, spanning 45 bases read in frame from base 1. Ends trimmed: V by 4 bases, J by 16 bases; bases unmatched to a gene: 19. Sequencing relied on an Illumina NovaSeq 6000. TCR cDNA was made using 5'RACE template switching, a step that added a universal primer site and unique molecular identifiers. Priming of cDNA synthesis was performed from both the TCR alpha and TCR beta constant segments. Library amplification involved two PCR steps, and the second step added sample barcodes and sequencing adapters. Sequencing of the libraries was done on either Illumina HiSeq 2500 (2x100 bp) or NovaSeq (2x150 bp). Per the source publication's procedure: Reads were demultiplexed and collapsed into UMI consensus sequences with MIGEC, and V(D)J alignment was performed with MiXCR. Vaccine-responding clonotypes were identified with edgeR using replicate PBMC samples, with FDR below 0.01 and a log2 fold change above 5 up to day 15 being required. Bulk clonotypes were assigned CD4 or CD8 identity according to which sequenced CD4 or CD8 repertoire held them at higher abundance. The public reads were reprocessed in TCRdb via fastp at Q25 and MiXCR, keeping in-frame beta chains. Every distinct CDR3 protein forms one entry, paired with its most common genes and DNA. What appears here as the V and J calls and clone size reflects TCRdb's work, not the paper's. In this sample the table shows 400,000 or so distinct CDR3 sequences, around 19% of which occur a single time. Of the sample, over 15% is held by the ten largest clones.

This clonotype was detected only a few times. Its recognized antigen is unknown. No base-level quality is on record; no much larger clone is a single base apart. The intended sense of this specimen's treatment or condition label: live attenuated yellow fever vaccine strain. At every blood-draw timepoint, two biological replicates of bulk PBMCs were collected. A standard Ficoll-Paque protocol was used to isolate PBMCs from peripheral blood. TriZol was used to extract RNA from bulk PBMCs, from CD4 and CD8 fractions, and from dextramer-positive and dextramer-negative fractions. Sample: PBMCs, taken before the yellow fever booster vaccination. This sequence was found in a man younger than 35 who received the YFV17D yellow fever vaccine. In this chain, TRBV5-1 is recombined with TRBJ2-1; 8 nucleotides in the junction match TRBD1. The CDR3 region reads CASSPYEYRQGLRFF. The nucleotides read TGCGCCAGCAGCCCGTATGAGTATCGACAGGGGTTGCGATTCTTC.